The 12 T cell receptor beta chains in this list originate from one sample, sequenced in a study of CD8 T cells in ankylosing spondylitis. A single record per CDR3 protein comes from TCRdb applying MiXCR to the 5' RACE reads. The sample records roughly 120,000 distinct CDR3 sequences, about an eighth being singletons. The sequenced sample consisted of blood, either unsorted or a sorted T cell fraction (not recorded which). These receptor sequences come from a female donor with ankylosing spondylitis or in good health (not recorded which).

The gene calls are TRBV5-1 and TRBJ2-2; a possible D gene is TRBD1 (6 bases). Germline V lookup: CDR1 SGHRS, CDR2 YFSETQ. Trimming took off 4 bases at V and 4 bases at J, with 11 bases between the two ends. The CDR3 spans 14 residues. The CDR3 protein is CASSAQGSTGELFF. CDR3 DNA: TGCGCCAGCAGCGCACAGGGAAGCACCGGGGAGCTGTTTTTT.

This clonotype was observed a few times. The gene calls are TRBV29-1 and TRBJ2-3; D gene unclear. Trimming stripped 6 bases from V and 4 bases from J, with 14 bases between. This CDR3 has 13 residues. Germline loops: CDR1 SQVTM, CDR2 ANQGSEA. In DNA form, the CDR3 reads TGCAGCGTGGAGAAGATGACGGCAGATACGCAGTATTTT. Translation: CSVEKMTADTQYF.

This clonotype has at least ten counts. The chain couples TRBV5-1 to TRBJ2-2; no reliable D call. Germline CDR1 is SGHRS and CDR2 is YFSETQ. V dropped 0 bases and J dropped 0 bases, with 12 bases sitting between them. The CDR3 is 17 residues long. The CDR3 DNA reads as TGCGCCAGCAGCTTGGCCCCGAGCGCGGCGAACACCGGGGAGCTGTTTTTT. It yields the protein CASSLAPSAANTGELFF.

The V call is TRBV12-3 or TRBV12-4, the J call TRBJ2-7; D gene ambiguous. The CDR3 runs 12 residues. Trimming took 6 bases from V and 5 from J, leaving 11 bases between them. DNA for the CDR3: TGTGCCAGCAGCCCAGTCCTCGACGAGCAGTACTTC. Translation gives CASSPVLDEQYF.

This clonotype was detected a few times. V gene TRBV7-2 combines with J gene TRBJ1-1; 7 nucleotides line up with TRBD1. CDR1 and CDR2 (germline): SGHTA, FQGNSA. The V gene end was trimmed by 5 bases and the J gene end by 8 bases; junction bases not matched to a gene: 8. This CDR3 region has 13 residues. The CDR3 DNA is TGTGCCAGCAGCCGTTCGACAGGGCCCGAAGCTTTCTTT. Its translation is CASSRSTGPEAFF.

CDR3 amino acids: CSALTSGGTTDTQYF. The CDR3 DNA reads as TGCAGTGCACTGACTAGCGGGGGGACCACAGATACGCAGTATTTT. V gene TRBV20-1 combines with J gene TRBJ2-3; 13 bases line up with TRBD2. The CDR3 has 15 amino acids. Trimming at V came to 6 bases and at J to 2 bases, leaving 5 bases not matched to a gene. In germline, CDR1 is DFQATT, CDR2 SNEGSKA (reference sequence).

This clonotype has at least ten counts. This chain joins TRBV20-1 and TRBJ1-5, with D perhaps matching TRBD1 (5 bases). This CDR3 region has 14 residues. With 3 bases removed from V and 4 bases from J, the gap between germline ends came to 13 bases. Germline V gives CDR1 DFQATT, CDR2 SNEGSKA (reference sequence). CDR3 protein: CSASGGWGNQPQHF. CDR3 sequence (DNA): TGCAGTGCTAGTGGTGGTTGGGGGAATCAGCCCCAGCATTTT.

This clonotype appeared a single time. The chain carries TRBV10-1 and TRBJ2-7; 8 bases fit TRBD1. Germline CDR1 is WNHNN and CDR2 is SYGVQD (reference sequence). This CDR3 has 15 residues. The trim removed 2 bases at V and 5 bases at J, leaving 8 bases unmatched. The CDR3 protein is CASSEGGQGIHEQYF. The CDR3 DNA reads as TGCGCCAGCAGTGAGGGCGGACAGGGTATTCACGAGCAGTACTTC.

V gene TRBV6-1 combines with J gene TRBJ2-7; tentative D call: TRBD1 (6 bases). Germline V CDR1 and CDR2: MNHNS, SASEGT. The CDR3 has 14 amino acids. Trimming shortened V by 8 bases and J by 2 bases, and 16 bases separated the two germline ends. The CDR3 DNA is TGTGCCAGCCAAAGCTTCACAGGGCCCTACGAGCAGTACTTC. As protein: CASQSFTGPYEQYF.

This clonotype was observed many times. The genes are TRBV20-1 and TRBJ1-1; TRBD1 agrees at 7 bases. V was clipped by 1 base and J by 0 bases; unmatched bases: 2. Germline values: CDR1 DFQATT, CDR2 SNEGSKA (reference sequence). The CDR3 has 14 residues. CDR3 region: CSARAGTVNTEAFF. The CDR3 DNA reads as TGCAGTGCTAGAGCCGGGACAGTGAACACTGAAGCTTTCTTT.

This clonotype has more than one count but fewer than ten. The CDR3 here is CSARDPDRAGYTF. The DNA for the CDR3 is TGCAGTGCTAGAGATCCGGACAGGGCTGGCTACACCTTC. The gene calls are TRBV20-1 and TRBJ1-2; 8 nucleotides line up with TRBD1. This CDR3 has 13 amino acids. V was pared by 0 bases and J by 7 bases, with 4 bases of the junction left unmatched. Germline CDR1 DFQATT, CDR2 SNEGSKA (reference sequence).

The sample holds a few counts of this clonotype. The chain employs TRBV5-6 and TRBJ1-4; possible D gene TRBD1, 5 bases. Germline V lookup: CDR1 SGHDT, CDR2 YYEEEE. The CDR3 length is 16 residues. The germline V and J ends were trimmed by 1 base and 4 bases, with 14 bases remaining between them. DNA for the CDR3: TGTGCCAGCAGCTTGCCCGGGGCAGGCGATAATGAAAAACTGTTTTTT. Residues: CASSLPGAGDNEKLFF.